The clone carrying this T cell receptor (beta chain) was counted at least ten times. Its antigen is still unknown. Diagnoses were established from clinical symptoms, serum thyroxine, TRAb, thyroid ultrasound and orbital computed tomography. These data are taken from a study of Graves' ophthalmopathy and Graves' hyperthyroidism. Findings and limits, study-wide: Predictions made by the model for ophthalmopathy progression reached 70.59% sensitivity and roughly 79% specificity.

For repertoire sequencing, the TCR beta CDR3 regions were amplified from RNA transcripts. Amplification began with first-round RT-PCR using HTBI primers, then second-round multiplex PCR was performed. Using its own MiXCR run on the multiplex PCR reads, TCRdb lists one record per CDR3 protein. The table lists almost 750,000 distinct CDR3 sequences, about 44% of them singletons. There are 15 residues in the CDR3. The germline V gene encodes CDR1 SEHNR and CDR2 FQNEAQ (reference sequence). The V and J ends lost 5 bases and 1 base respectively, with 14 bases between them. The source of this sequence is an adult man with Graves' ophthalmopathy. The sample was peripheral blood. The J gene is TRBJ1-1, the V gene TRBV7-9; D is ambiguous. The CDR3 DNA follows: TGTGCCAGCAGCGAGTTCGTGTTGGGGAACACTGAAGCTTTCTTT. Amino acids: CASSEFVLGNTEAFF.